The clone carrying this T cell receptor (beta chain) came up a few times. Germline V gene lookup returns CDR1 SNHLY and CDR2 FYNNEI. V was pared by 7 bases and J by 7 bases, with 7 bases of the junction left unmatched. The CDR3 spans 13 residues. Both 60 Vbeta primers and 13 Jbeta primers went into the PCR. Assay: immunoSEQ multiplex PCR; the TCRdb copy retains only in-frame clones and omits some. Among some 120,000 clones listed, roughly a tenth were seen once. The data were obtained in a study of cytomegalovirus exposure and HLA in healthy donors. The clonotype was recovered from a man aged 25-45 years in good health and CMV-seronegative. The chain uses TRBV2 and TRBJ2-4; the match to TRBD2 covers 7 bases. Sequencing was carried out using PBMCs. The CDR3, as DNA: TGTGCCAGCAAACCGGGGGGTCGGAACATTCAGTACTTC. This sequence encodes CASKPGGRNIQYF.